This T cell receptor (beta chain) was profiled in a study of cytomegalovirus exposure and HLA in healthy donors. The study's findings and limits: The authors considered a cluster of highly shared sequence variants likely to be a sequencing artifact. Among TCR beta chains, those listed as cytomegalovirus-associated numbered about 160. In an earlier analysis, productive rearrangement rates for most beta V segments clustered near 87% or 30%. For TCR beta chains, V- and J-gene trimming was later linked to a missense DCLRE1C variant.

Turning to this clone: Its antigen is undetermined.

In the PCR, 60 Vbeta and 13 Jbeta primers were used. Profiled with immunoSEQ multiplex PCR; TCRdb holds only in-frame clones, not every one. The repertoire table contains around 160,000 clones. Material for sequencing was PBMCs. The receptor's source is a woman aged 50 to 65 in good health and CMV-seronegative.

CDR3 DNA sequence: TGTGCCAGCAGCGTAGGAGACAGGGGGCAAAATGAGCAGTTCTTC. Residues: CASSVGDRGQNEQFF. The gene calls are TRBV9 and TRBJ2-1, with 10 bases fitting TRBD1. J gave up 7 bases and V 0 bases, and 4 bases lay outside the gene matches. The CDR3 runs 15 residues. Germline assignment: CDR1 SGDLS and CDR2 YYNGEE.